Described below is a single T cell receptor (beta chain) sequence and its context. The source of the sample is a study of T-cell memory formation after mild COVID-19. Germline lookup yields CDR1 SEHNR and CDR2 FQNEAQ (reference sequence). The CDR3 is made up of 15 amino acids. V trimming: 1 base; J trimming: 5 bases; junction bases outside the gene matches: 7. TCRdb called the 5' RACE reads again in MiXCR, with one record for every CDR3 protein. The sample lists around 130,000 distinct CDR3 sequences; about 5.9% were seen once. V gene TRBV7-9 combines with J gene TRBJ2-5; TRBD2 agrees at 7 bases. Sequencing was carried out using PBMCs or a T cell subset sorted from them (not recorded which). The sequence came from an adult woman who had mild COVID-19 (a few samples of this study predate the infection). Cell type and time point are not known. CDR3 loop: CASSLGSGGSETQYF. The CDR3 bases are TGTGCCAGCAGCTTAGGGTCGGGAGGATCGGAGACCCAGTACTTC.